This T cell receptor beta chain was documented in a study of early T cells in non-severe SARS-CoV-2 infection. Background on the study: The study sequenced bulk RNA from unsorted whole blood, with chains unpaired. General study results and limits: VDJdb matching, biased toward anti-spike CD8 responses, missed private and CD4 specificities.

Each cDNA molecule carried a unique molecular identifier. Each CDR3 protein is one row after TCRdb ran MiXCR on the 5' RACE reads. The sample records 36,000 or so distinct CDR3 sequences, around 3.9% being singletons. In this sample, this clonotype turned up many times. What it binds is not known. V shed 0 bases and J shed 4 bases, with 13 bases lying between them. This CDR3 has 15 amino acids. CDR1 SGHTA and CDR2 FQGNSA come from the germline V gene. This clonotype was sampled from an adult who was a healthcare worker with PCR-confirmed SARS-CoV-2 infection or an uninfected control (not recorded which). This chain connects TRBV7-2 to TRBJ2-7, with D possibly being TRBD1 (6 bases). Sequenced material: whole blood. The CDR3 nucleotides read TGTGCCAGCAGCTTAGCGGTTGGGGGCTCGTACGAGCAGTACTTC. Residues: CASSLAVGGSYEQYF.